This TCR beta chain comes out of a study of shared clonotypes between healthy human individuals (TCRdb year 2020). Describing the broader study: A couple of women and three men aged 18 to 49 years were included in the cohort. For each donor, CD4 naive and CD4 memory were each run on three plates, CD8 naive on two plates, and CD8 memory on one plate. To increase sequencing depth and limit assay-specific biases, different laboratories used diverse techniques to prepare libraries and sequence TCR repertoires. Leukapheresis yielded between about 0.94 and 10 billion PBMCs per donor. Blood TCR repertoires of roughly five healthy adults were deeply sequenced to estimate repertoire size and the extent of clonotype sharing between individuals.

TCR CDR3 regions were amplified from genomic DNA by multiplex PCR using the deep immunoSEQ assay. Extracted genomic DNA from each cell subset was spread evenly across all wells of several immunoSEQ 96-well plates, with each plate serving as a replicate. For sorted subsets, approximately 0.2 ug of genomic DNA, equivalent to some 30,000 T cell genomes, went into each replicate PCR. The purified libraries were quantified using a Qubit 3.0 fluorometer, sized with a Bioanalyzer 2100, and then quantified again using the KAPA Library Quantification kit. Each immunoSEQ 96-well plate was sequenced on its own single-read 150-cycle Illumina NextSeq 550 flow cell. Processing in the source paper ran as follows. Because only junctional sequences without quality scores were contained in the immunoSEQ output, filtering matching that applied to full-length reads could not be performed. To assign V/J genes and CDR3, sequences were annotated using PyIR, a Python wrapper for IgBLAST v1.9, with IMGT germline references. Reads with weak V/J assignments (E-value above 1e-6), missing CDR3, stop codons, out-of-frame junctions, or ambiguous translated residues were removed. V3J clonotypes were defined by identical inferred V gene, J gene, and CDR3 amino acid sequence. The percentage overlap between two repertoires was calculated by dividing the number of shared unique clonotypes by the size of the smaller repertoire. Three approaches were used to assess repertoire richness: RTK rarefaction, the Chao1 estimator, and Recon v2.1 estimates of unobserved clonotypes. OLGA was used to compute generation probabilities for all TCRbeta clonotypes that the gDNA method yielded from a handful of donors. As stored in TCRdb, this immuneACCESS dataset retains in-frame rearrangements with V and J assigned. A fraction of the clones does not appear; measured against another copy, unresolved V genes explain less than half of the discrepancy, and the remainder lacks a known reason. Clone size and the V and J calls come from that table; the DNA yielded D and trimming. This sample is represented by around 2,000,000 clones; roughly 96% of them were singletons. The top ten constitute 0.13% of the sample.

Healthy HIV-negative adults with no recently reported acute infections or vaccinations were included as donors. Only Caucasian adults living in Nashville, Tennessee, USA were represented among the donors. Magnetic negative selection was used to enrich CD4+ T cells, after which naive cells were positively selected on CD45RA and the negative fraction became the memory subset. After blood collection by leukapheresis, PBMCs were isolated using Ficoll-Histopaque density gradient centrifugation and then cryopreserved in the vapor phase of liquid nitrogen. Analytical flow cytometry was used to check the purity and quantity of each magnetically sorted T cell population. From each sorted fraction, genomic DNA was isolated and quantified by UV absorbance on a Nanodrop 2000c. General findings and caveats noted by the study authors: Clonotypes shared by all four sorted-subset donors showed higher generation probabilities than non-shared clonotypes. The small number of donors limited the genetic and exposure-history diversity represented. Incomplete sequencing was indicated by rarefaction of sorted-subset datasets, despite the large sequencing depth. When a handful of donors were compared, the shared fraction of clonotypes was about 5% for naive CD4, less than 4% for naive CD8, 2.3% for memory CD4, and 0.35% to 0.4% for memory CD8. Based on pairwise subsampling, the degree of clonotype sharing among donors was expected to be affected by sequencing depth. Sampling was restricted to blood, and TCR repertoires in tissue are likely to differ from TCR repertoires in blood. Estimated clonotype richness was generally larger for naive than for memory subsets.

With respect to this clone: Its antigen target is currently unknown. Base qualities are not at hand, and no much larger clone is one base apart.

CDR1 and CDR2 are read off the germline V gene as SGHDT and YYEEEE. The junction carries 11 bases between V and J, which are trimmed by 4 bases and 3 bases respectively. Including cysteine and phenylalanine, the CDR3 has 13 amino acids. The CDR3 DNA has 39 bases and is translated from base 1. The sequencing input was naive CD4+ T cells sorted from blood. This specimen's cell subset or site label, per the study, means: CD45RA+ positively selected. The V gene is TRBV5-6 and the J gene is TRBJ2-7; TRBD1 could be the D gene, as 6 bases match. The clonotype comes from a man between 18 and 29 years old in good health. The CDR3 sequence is CASSRGQYYEQYF. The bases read TGTGCCAGCAGCCGCGGACAGTACTACGAGCAGTACTTC.